The 24 T cell receptor beta chains reported below all come from one sample, sequenced in a study of CXCR3 chemokines and chemotherapy response in bladder cancer. TCRdb independently ran MiXCR on the PCR reads; one entry per CDR3 protein. There are over 10,000 distinct CDR3 sequences in the sample; around an eighth occur only once, and roughly a quarter lies in the top ten. Collection of the sample occurred from a patient whose treatment included neoadjuvant chemotherapy. These receptors all stem from a human donor with bladder cancer that did not respond to neoadjuvant chemotherapy.

This clonotype was seen many times. The chain joins TRBV6-1 to TRBJ2-3; tentatively, D is TRBD2 (5 bases). This CDR3 has 13 amino acids. In germline, CDR1 is MNHNS, CDR2 SASEGT. Trimming cost V 4 bases and J 5 bases, with 10 bases left between them. The CDR3 here is CASSARVGDTQYF. In DNA, the CDR3 is TGTGCCAGCAGTGCGAGGGTCGGAGATACGCAGTATTTT.

This clonotype was seen at least ten times. The chain is built from TRBV6-6 and TRBJ1-4; unclear D gene. Trimming stripped 7 bases from V and 8 bases from J, with 8 bases between. CDR1 is MNHNY and CDR2 is SVGAGI in the germline V gene (reference sequence). The CDR3 length is 11 residues. CDR3 protein: CASNDREKLFF. The DNA of the CDR3 is TGTGCCAGCAACGATAGAGAAAAACTGTTTTTT.

This clonotype was observed at least ten times. The V and J genes are TRBV6-2 or TRBV6-3 and TRBJ2-7; the D gene is possibly TRBD2 (6 bases). With 6 bases removed from V and 0 bases from J, the gap between germline ends came to 9 bases. This CDR3 is built from 13 residues. CDR1 is MNHEY and CDR2 is SVGEGT in the germline V gene. The CDR3 loop is CASRSGDSYEQYF. The CDR3 DNA reads TGTGCCAGCAGATCGGGGGACTCCTACGAGCAGTACTTC.

This clonotype was counted a few times. The chain has TRBV11-2 and TRBJ2-1; a weak D match, TRBD2 (7 bases). The V gene's germline CDR1 is SGHAT and CDR2 FQNNGV. The CDR3 is made up of 16 amino acids. Deletions cut 5 bases from V and 5 bases from J, with 19 bases between. CDR3 DNA: TGTGCCAGCAGCACGGGGGCACTAGCGCCCGACAATGAGCAGTTCTTC. Translating gives CASSTGALAPDNEQFF. Filled out from reference TRBV11-2 and TRBJ2-1, the complete variable domain reads EAGVAQSPRYKIIEKRQSVAFWCNPISGHATLYWYQQILGQGPKLLIQFQNNGVVDDSQLPKDRFSAERLKGVDSTLKIQPAKLEDSAVYLCASSTGALAPDNEQFFGPGTRLTVL.

This clonotype was found many times. The chain couples TRBV7-9 to TRBJ2-1, with TRBD1 matching 7 bases. This CDR3 has 12 amino acids. Germline V gives CDR1 SEHNR, CDR2 FQNEAQ (reference sequence). V lost 5 bases and J lost 12; bases outside the gene matches: 7. The DNA of the CDR3 is TGTGCCAGCAGCCTCACAGGGGTAAGGCAGTTCTTC. The encoded protein is CASSLTGVRQFF.

The rearrangement links TRBV27 to TRBJ2-7; no reliable D call. The CDR3 runs 13 residues. Germline V CDR1 and CDR2: MNHEY, SMNVEV (reference sequence). V lost 0 bases and J 3 bases, leaving 6 bases between the germline ends. CDR3 bases: TGTGCCAGCAGTTTATCAGGTCTCTACGAGCAGTACTTC. Its protein product is CASSLSGLYEQYF.

Many counts were recorded for this clonotype. The rearrangement uses TRBV15 and TRBJ1-2; D perhaps matches TRBD1 (5 bases). V was pared by 1 base and J by 5 bases, with 17 bases between. Germline CDR1 is LNHNV and CDR2 is YYDKDF (reference sequence). The CDR3 sequence is 16 residues long. The CDR3 bases are TGTGCCACCAGCAGAGTTGTGGCAGGGCCCTCGTATGGCTACACCTTC. Translated, it gives CATSRVVAGPSYGYTF. The full variable domain, in which reference TRBV15 and TRBJ1-2 provide the parts outside the CDR3, is DAMVIQNPRYQVTQFGKPVTLSCSQTLNHNVMYWYQQKSSQAPKLLFHYYDKDFNNEADTPDNFQSRRPNTSFCFLDIRSPGLGDTAMYLCATSRVVAGPSYGYTFGSGTRLTVV.

This clonotype was counted at least ten times. J is TRBJ2-3 and V is TRBV10-3; D is unclear. Germline V gene lookup returns CDR1 ENHRY and CDR2 SYGVKD. Trimming removed 5 bases at V and 5 bases at J, with 17 bases between. The CDR3 is made up of 15 amino acids. This CDR3 reads CAISPGFLEGDTQYF. CDR3 coding DNA: TGTGCCATCAGTCCGGGCTTTCTAGAAGGAGATACGCAGTATTTT.

This clonotype was counted many times. The chain combines TRBV10-3 with TRBJ2-5; a weak D match, TRBD1 (5 bases). The ends were cut back, 5 bases at V and 1 base at J, with 11 bases in the middle. Germline assignment: CDR1 ENHRY and CDR2 SYGVKD. This CDR3 is 14 amino acids long. CDR3 in amino acids: CAISLTDLQETQYF. CDR3 bases: TGTGCCATCAGTTTGACAGACCTCCAAGAGACCCAGTACTTC.

A few counts support this clonotype. V gene TRBV12-3 or TRBV12-4 combines with J gene TRBJ1-5; D may be TRBD1 (6 bases). Trimming stripped 5 bases from V and 0 bases from J, with 23 bases between. This CDR3 comprises 19 residues. The CDR3: CASSQGRSDSPDSNQPQHF. The CDR3 region has the DNA TGTGCCAGCAGTCAAGGGAGGTCGGACAGTCCAGATAGCAATCAGCCCCAGCATTTT.

About this clonotype: One end of the junction is discordant with germline, which a read error may explain. This sequence joins TRBV12-3 or TRBV12-4 and TRBJ2-5, with a weak D call TRBD1 (5 bases). The CDR3 covers 14 residues. The CDR3 region is CTSSLGHYLETQYF. The CDR3 DNA is TGTACCAGCAGTTTAGGACATTACCTAGAGACCCAGTACTTC.

At least ten counts were recorded for this clonotype. The chain recombines TRBV19 with TRBJ1-1, with 9 bases lining up with TRBD1. CDR3 length: 16 amino acids. Germline V CDR1 and CDR2: LNHDA, SQIVND (reference sequence). Trimming removed 6 bases from V and 0 bases from J; junction bases left unmatched: 8. CDR3 nucleotides: TGTGCCAGTAGGAGGGACAGGGACCCTATGAACACTGAAGCTTTCTTT. Its protein product is CASRRDRDPMNTEAFF.

This clonotype was seen at least ten times. This chain joins TRBV19 and TRBJ2-7, with D perhaps matching TRBD1 or TRBD2 (5 bases each). Germline CDR1 LNHDA, CDR2 SQIVND (reference sequence). V was clipped by 8 bases and J by 1 base, with 12 bases between them. The CDR3 length is 13 residues. The CDR3 is CASSGTASYEQYF. The CDR3 DNA sequence: TGTGCCAGTTCGGGGACGGCTTCCTACGAGCAGTACTTC.

Many counts were recorded for this clonotype. The chain recombines TRBV7-2 with TRBJ1-2; 8 nucleotides match TRBD1. In germline, CDR1 is SGHTA, CDR2 FQGNSA. The CDR3 loop spans 13 amino acids. The V and J ends lost 3 bases and 7 bases, in that order; junction bases with no gene match: 4. The CDR3 DNA sequence: TGTGCCAGCAGCTTCGACAGGGGCAGTGGCTACACCTTC. Translating it yields CASSFDRGSGYTF.

The rearrangement uses TRBV12-3 or TRBV12-4 and TRBJ1-2; TRBD1 matches at 7 bases. This CDR3 is built from 13 residues. The V and J ends lost 5 bases and 6 bases, in that order; junction bases with no gene match: 6. The CDR3 nucleotides read TGTGCCAGCAGTCCACAGGGGCTAAATGGCTACACCTTC. It is translated as CASSPQGLNGYTF.

This clonotype was counted at least ten times. J is TRBJ1-5 and V is TRBV19; no reliable D call. This CDR3 is built from 14 residues. V was shortened by 1 base and J by 3 bases, with 7 bases between the two germline ends. Germline V CDR1 and CDR2: LNHDA, SQIVND (reference sequence). Here the CDR3 DNA reads TGTGCCAGTAGTATAGCGGGGATCAATCAGCCCCAGCATTTT. Protein sequence: CASSIAGINQPQHF.

Ten or more counts support this clonotype. This chain uses TRBV5-4 with TRBJ2-5; 9 bases fit TRBD2. The CDR3 sequence is 14 residues long. Per the germline V gene, CDR1 is SGHNT and CDR2 is YYREEE (reference sequence). V was clipped by 4 bases and J by 2 bases; unmatched bases: 3. This CDR3 reads CASSGTSRQETQYF. The CDR3 region has the DNA TGTGCCAGCAGCGGGACTAGCAGGCAAGAGACCCAGTACTTC. The full variable domain, its missing parts supplied by reference TRBV5-4 and TRBJ2-5, is ETGVTQSPTHLIKTRGQQVTLRCSSQSGHNTVSWYQQALGQGPQFIFQYYREEENGRGNFPPRFSGLQFPNYSSELNVNALELDDSALYLCASSGTSRQETQYFGPGTRLLVL.

This clonotype was seen many times. The chain joins TRBV6-5 to TRBJ1-6, with a tentative D call TRBD1 (5 bases). Germline V gene data show CDR1 as MNHEY and CDR2 as SVGAGI. V lost 0 bases to trimming and J lost 8 bases, with 8 bases between them. CDR3 length equals 14 residues. The CDR3 region has the DNA TGTGCCAGCAGTTACTCGATGGGGGATTCACCCCTCCACTTT. Amino acids: CASSYSMGDSPLHF.

This clonotype has ten or more counts. The chain couples TRBV7-2 to TRBJ1-2; the D is unclear. The CDR3 runs 12 residues. CDR1 and CDR2 (germline): SGHTA, FQGNSA. V was cut by 2 bases and J by 7 bases, with 8 bases left in between. The CDR3 here is CASSLNGVGYTF. In nucleotides, the CDR3 is TGTGCCAGCAGCTTAAACGGGGTTGGCTACACCTTC.

This clonotype was detected only once. The chain is built from TRBV6-1 and TRBJ2-2, with 10 bases lining up with TRBD2. The CDR3 covers 15 residues. V dropped 4 bases and J dropped 5; count of bases not matched to a gene: 4. The germline V gene has CDR1 MNHNS and CDR2 SASEGT. The CDR3 region is CASSGSGRQTGELFF. CDR3 bases: TGTGCCAGCAGTGGTAGCGGGAGGCAAACCGGGGAGCTGTTTTTT.

The J gene is TRBJ1-3, the V gene TRBV7-9; D is undetermined. Germline CDR1 reads SEHNR; CDR2 reads FQNEAQ (reference sequence). The germline V and J ends were trimmed by 4 bases and 4 bases, with 8 bases remaining between them. CDR3 size: 13 residues. The CDR3 DNA follows: TGTGCCAGCAGCTCTCGACGGGGAAACACCATATATTTT. Amino acid sequence: CASSSRRGNTIYF.

This clonotype has only a few counts. The rearrangement joins TRBV12-5 to TRBJ1-3; D call uncertain. CDR3 length equals 13 residues. Germline V gene data show CDR1 as LGHNT and CDR2 as FRNRAP. V was pared by 6 bases and J by 0 bases, with 6 bases between. DNA for the CDR3: TGTGCTAGTGGCCGAACCTCTGGAAACACCATATATTTT. This translates into CASGRTSGNTIYF.

The CDR3 loop is CASSFGSGLASDTQYF. As DNA, the CDR3 is TGTGCCAGCAGTTTCGGTTCCGGACTAGCATCAGATACGCAGTATTTT. The chain combines TRBV12-3 or TRBV12-4 with TRBJ2-3; the match to TRBD2 covers 8 bases. The CDR3 extends over 16 amino acids. With 3 bases clipped from V and 4 bases from J, the junction kept 9 bases outside the gene matches.

This clonotype was seen repeatedly, ten times or more. This rearrangement joins TRBV6-5 to TRBJ1-3; unclear D gene. The CDR3 contains 15 residues. Germline-derived CDR1 and CDR2 are MNHEY and SVGAGI. V dropped 0 bases and J dropped 4 bases, with 10 bases sitting between them. CDR3 loop: CASSYSGSQGNTIYF. Written as DNA, the CDR3 is TGTGCCAGCAGTTACTCCGGGTCTCAGGGAAACACCATATATTTT.